This TCR beta chain was sequenced during a study of cytomegalovirus exposure and HLA in healthy donors (dated by TCRdb to between 2016 and 2019). Regarding the research as a whole: An earlier analysis of several hundred of the donors reported roughly 270 Gb of sequence data and 100 million to 130 million unique TCR beta sequences from approximately 180 million T cells. The aim of the study was to test whether cataloging public T cell receptors could identify signatures of past pathogen exposure. An earlier analysis of some 500 of the donors used high-throughput TCR beta sequencing to judge whether each TCR beta V gene segment behaved as functional or pseudogenic. Rather than using new phenotypic data, the later analysis identified candidate immune exposures from TCR beta sequences and from how often those sequences occurred across donors. On average, approximately 250,000 unique TCR beta nucleotide sequences were sequenced per donor among a few hundred genotyped donors of the cohort, with 15% to 20% of those sequences being non-productive. Along with the roughly 670-subject first cohort, a separate validation cohort of about 110 different subjects was used. In a later analysis, previously published TCR beta repertoires from 550 to 750 donors were re-analyzed and high-resolution HLA genotyping was added so that TCR occurrence patterns could be studied. All discovery cohort repertoires had been generated on a single sequencing platform. Of the approximately 400 genotyped donors, approximately 80% were placed in the genetic ancestry cluster associated with self-reported Caucasian donors. Donor age, sex, ethnicity and CMV serostatus were compiled alongside the repertoire data. The study combined high-throughput TCR immunosequencing, statistical association of individual TCRs with disease status, and machine learning to predict cytomegalovirus infection status. An early release that covered fewer than 750 HLA-typed donors contained around 300 gigabases of sequencing data and around 85 million unique TCR sequences. In a later genetic analysis, genome-wide SNP genotypes for about three fifths of the roughly 670 donors were used, and that subset was treated as a discovery cohort. Class I and class II HLA loci were covered by the typing at four-digit resolution. The study used immunosequencing to profile the T cell repertoires of 666 subjects and linked those repertoires to cytomegalovirus serostatus. Because of strong linkage in the cohort, four or five DR-DQ haplotypes were treated as single units for association and clustering. The number of typed donors differed by locus: about 620-640 for A, B, C, DRB1 and DQB1; 500 to 550 for DQA1; around 610 for DPA1; and 400 to 480 for DPB1. Beyond this particular receptor, the publication reports: A few of the identified cytomegalovirus-associated TCR beta chains were confirmed in vitro to be specific for cytomegalovirus antigens. Cytomegalovirus status was reported to be diagnosed by the classifier with high specificity and sensitivity in both the original and validation cohorts. A further reported finding was that TCR beta sequences accurately predicted the HLA-A and HLA-B alleles for most subjects in the first cohort. The only immune exposure information available for the cohort was CMV serostatus. Roughly uniform sequencing depth across donors was assumed in presence/absence analyses, although this assumption may not hold. Compared with equally common non-associated chains, HLA-associated TCR beta chains in a later analysis were more clonally expanded and had lower generation probabilities. A later genetic analysis associated a missense DCLRE1C variant with V-gene and J-gene trimming of TCR beta chains, and an independent cohort replicated the association. Broadly in line with IMGT annotations, most TCR beta V segments showed up in productive rearrangements about 87% or about 30% of the time in an earlier analysis of around 550 of the donors. About 15 rarely observed V segments, including chromosome 9 orphons, were excluded from the earlier analysis of several hundred of the donors because counts were too low. Several of the top co-occurrence clusters appeared to be linked to parvovirus B19, influenza, CMV and Epstein-Barr virus, according to a later analysis. In a later analysis, the rate of TCR association differed among HLA loci, with DRB1 alleles having the most associated TCRs and HLA-C alleles having the fewest. The 87-base-pair reads could not distinguish some IMGT-functional V segments, including TRBV6-2 and TRBV6-3, so those segments were excluded. Most TCR sequences were seen in very few donors, while some public TCRs were found in many individuals. A later analysis associated 17,000 or so TCR beta sequences with specific HLA alleles at a false discovery rate of 0.05. In a later analysis, most CMV-associated TCR beta chains were found to appear HLA-restricted, with HLA associations seemingly driven largely by CMV exposure. Because some donors lacked HLA typing at each locus, the association tests relied only on the typed subset. In a later genetic analysis, fewer N-insertions in productive TCRs were reported among donors in an Asian-associated ancestry cluster than the roughly 710-donor mean. When HLA alleles, especially DR and DQ, strongly co-occurred, attributing TCR associations to individual alleles was difficult. Only TCR beta chains were sequenced in this cohort, and the absence of alpha or paired-chain data limited detectable features. Correlated functional status among segregating V segments might be attributable to linkage disequilibrium, but an unknown experimental factor could not be ruled out. A cluster of highly shared sequence variants was judged likely to be a technical artifact of the sequencing pipeline. In the study, some 160 TCR beta chains were listed as associated with cytomegalovirus. The authors suggested that the approach could potentially be generalized to other disease states and immunological phenotypes.

The CDR3 sequence holds 17 residues, the cysteine and phenylalanine included. The sequence is cut down to CDR3 DNA, 51 bases in frame from base 1. Looking up the germline V gene yields CDR1 MGHRA and CDR2 YSYEKL. Relative to germline, V is missing 0 bases and J is missing 2 bases, with 6 bases of the junction outside any gene match. The cohort consisted of hundreds of healthy bone marrow donors. Cohort members were all nominally healthy when sampled, although unrecorded immune exposures were likely present. The donor tested CMV seronegative, placing the donor among the 300 to 450 seronegative members of the cohort. Every donor gave a peripheral blood sample, and the peripheral blood mononuclear cells from that sample were used for TCR beta sequencing. The Qiagen DNeasy Blood Extraction Kit was used to extract genomic DNA from the blood cell samples. The receptor library was made with the immunoSEQ multiplex PCR assay. The multiplex PCR relied on a mix of 60 forward primers for TCR Vbeta segments and 13 reverse primers for TCR Jbeta segments. The CDR3 region of rearranged TCR beta genes was amplified from genomic DNA with a multiplex PCR assay. On the Illumina HiSeq System, the amplified TCR beta libraries were sequenced as 87-base-pair reads. The original methods were these. Across the 670 or so repertoires, a later analysis counted approximately 75 million unique TCR beta chains, approximately 10 million of which were shared by at least two donors. Raw reads were error-corrected and collapsed into unique sequences by a nearest-neighbor algorithm in which closely related sequences were merged to remove PCR and sequencing errors. Alignment of CDR3 sequences to IMGT reference sequences was used to assign V, D and J gene segments. For a sequence to be retained, at least a six-nucleotide match to both a V gene segment and a J gene segment was required. Rearrangements were classified as productive when the CDR3 lacked stop codons and remained in frame with V and J, and all other rearrangements were classified as non-productive. CDR3 was defined by IMGT convention, running from the second conserved V-encoded cysteine to the conserved J-encoded phenylalanine. The earlier analysis of some 550 of the donors excluded any sequence lacking an unambiguous match to a single V gene segment. In an earlier analysis of 587 of the donors, a V segment was called functional when productive rearrangements were above 56.7%, and segregating when the standard deviation between donors exceeded 5%. To diagnose cytomegalovirus status from the catalog of TCR beta chain sequences, a statistical classification framework was built. A later analysis assigned V and J genes by comparing TCR nucleotide sequences with IMGT/GENE-DB human TR gene sequences. In a later analysis, CDR3 sequences and most-parsimonious VDJ recombination scenarios were assigned using the TCRdist pipeline. In a later analysis, each TCR beta chain was defined by its CDR3 amino acid sequence together with its V-gene family, and reads lacking a unique V-gene family were excluded. As a way to deal with suspected cross-contamination and a sequencing artifact, a later analysis dropped nearly 600 nucleotide sequences that were highly shared and had low generation probability. For each public chain, a later analysis derived a clonal expansion index from normalized ranks of inferred template counts within each repertoire. In a later analysis, generation probabilities were computed using a VDJ recombination model fitted to out-of-frame rearrangements, and the results were checked against IGoR. A later analysis scored TCR-TCR, TCR-HLA and TCR-CMV co-occurrence with hypergeometric tests, applying a repertoire-size bias correction to TCR pairs. False discovery rates were estimated in a later analysis by permuting HLA or CMV assignments 20 times. In a later analysis, co-occurring TCRs were grouped with DBSCAN, and TCRdist sequence similarity was added when clustering was performed within HLA-allele-positive subsets. Repertoires with fewer than 30,000 or more than 120,000 public chains, plus five repertoires with anomalous nucleotide sharing, were excluded from co-occurrence clustering. Drawn from immuneACCESS, this table holds only the in-frame rearrangements with V and J called that TCRdb kept. Clones are partly lost; checked studies trace under half to an unresolved V gene and leave the rest unexplained. D and trimming were read from the DNA, whereas the V and J calls and clone size are those reported in that table. The sample table holds fewer than 150,000 clones, of which roughly 80% were seen once. In total, the top ten clones hold roughly 2% of the sample.

As concerns this clone: Its binding antigen is unknown. The record has no base qualities; no much larger clone is one base away.

This receptor was identified in a man aged 25 to 40 in good health and CMV-seronegative. The V and J segments used are TRBV4-1 and TRBJ2-3, and 9 junction bases match TRBD2. Sequenced sample: PBMCs. The nucleotide sequence is given as TGCGCCAGCAGCCAAGATTCCCTAGCGGGGATCACAGATACGCAGTATTTT. The encoded protein is CASSQDSLAGITDTQYF.